What follows describes a single T cell receptor beta chain. This entry comes from a study of T-cell reconstitution after alpha-beta-depleted transplantation in children. Unique molecular identifiers were used in preparing the TCRbeta library. TCRdb reprocessed the PCR reads with MiXCR, giving one entry per CDR3 protein. The data contain about 340,000 distinct CDR3 sequences, about 9.4% of them seen just once; the ten biggest clones take up 2% to 3%. Trimming at V came to 7 bases and at J to 2 bases, leaving 8 bases not matched to a gene. Germline loops: CDR1 MNHEY, CDR2 SVGEGT. The CDR3 contains 16 residues.

V and J are TRBV6-2 or TRBV6-3 and TRBJ2-6, with TRBD1 matching over 7 bases. The sample in question was PBMCs from the stem cell graft donor, obtained from the stem cell graft. The clonotype originates from a human donor who donated a stem cell graft to a child with acute lymphoblastic leukemia. The CDR3 spells CASKAPGTAGANVLTF. CDR3 DNA sequence: TGTGCCAGCAAAGCCCCCGGGACAGCTGGGGCCAACGTCCTGACTTTC.